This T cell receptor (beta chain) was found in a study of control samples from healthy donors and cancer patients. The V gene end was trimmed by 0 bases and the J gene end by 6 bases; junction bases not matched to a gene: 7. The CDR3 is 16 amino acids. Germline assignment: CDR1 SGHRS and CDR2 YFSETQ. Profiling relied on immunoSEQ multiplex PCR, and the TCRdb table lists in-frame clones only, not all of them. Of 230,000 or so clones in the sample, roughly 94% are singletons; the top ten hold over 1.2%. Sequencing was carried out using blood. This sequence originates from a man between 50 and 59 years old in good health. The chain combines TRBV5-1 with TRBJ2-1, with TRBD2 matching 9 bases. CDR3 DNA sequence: TGCGCCAGCAGCTTGGTCGGTAGCGGGGGCACCAATGAGCAGTTCTTC. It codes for CASSLVGSGGTNEQFF.